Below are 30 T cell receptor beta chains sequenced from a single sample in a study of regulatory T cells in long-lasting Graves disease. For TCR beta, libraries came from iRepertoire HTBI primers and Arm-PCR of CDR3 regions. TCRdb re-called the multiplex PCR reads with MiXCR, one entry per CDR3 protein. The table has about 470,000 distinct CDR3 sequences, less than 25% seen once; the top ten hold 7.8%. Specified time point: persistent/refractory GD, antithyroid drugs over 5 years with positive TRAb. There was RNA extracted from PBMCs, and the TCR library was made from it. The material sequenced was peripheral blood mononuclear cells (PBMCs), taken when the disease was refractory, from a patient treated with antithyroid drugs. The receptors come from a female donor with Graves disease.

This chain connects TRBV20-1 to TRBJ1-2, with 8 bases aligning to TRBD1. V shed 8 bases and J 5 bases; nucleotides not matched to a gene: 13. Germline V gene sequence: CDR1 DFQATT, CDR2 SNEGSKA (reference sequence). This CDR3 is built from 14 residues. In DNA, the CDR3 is TGCAGTCTAAATCAGGGGGCGCAGTTTTATGGCTACACCTTC. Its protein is CSLNQGAQFYGYTF.

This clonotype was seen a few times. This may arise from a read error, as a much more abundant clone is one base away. CDR3 residues: CASRSGGLGTEAFF. In DNA, the CDR3 is TGTGCCAGCAGGTCAGGGGGATTGGGCACTGAAGCTTTCTTT. The chain recombines TRBV7-2 with TRBJ1-1; 7 nucleotides line up with TRBD1. In germline, CDR1 is SGHTA, CDR2 FQGNSA. V shed 6 bases and J 4 bases; nucleotides not matched to a gene: 8. The CDR3 runs to 14 residues.

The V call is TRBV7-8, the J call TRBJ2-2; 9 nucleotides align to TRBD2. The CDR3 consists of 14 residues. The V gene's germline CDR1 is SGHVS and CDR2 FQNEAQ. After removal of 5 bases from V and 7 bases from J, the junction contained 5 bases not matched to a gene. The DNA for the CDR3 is TGTGCCAGCAGCCGCGGGGGGGCGATCGGGGAGCTGTTTTTT. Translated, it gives CASSRGGAIGELFF.

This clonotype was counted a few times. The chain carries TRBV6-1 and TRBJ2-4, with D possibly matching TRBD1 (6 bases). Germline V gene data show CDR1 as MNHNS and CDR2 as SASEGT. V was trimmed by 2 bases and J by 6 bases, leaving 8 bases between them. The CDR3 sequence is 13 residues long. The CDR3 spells CASSELDRNIQYF. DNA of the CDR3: TGTGCCAGCAGTGAACTGGACAGAAACATTCAGTACTTC.

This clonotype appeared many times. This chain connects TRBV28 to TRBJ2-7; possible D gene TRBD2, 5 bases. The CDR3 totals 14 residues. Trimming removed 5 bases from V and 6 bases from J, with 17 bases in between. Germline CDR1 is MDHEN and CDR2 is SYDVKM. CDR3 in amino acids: CASSETKTIPEQYF. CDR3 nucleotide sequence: TGTGCCAGCAGTGAGACAAAGACTATTCCCGAGCAGTACTTC. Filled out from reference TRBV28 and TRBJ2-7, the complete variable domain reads DVKVTQSSRYLVKRTGEKVFLECVQDMDHENMFWYRQDPGLGLRLIYFSYDVKMKEKGDIPEGYSVSREKKERFSLILESASTNQTSMYLCASSETKTIPEQYFGPGTRLTVT.

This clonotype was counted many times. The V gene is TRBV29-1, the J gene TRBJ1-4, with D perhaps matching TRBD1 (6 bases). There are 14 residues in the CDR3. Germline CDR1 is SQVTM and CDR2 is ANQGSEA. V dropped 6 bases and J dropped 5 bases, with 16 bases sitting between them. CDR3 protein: CSVTEGGTNEKLFF. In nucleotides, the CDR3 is TGCAGCGTCACGGAGGGGGGGACGAATGAAAAACTGTTTTTT. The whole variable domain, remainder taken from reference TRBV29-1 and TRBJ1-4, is SAVISQKPSRDICQRGTSLTIQCQVDSQVTMMFWYRQQPGQSLTLIATANQGSEATYESGFVIDKFPISRPNLTFSTLTVSNMSPEDSSIYLCSVTEGGTNEKLFFGSGTQLSVL.

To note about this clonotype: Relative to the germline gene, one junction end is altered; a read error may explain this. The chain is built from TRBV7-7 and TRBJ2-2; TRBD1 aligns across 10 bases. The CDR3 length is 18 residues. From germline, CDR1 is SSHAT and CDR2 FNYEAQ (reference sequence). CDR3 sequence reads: CASSLTGTGVSNTGELFF. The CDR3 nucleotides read TGTGCTAGCAGCTTAACCGGGACAGGGGTTTCGAACACCGGGGAGCTGTTTTTT.

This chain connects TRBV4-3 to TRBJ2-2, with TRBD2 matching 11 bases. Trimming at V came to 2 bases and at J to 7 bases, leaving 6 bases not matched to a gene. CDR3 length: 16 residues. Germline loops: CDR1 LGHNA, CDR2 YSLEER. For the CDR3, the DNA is TGCGCCAGCAGCCAAAAACTAGCGGGAGTCCGCGGGGAGCTGTTTTTT. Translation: CASSQKLAGVRGELFF.

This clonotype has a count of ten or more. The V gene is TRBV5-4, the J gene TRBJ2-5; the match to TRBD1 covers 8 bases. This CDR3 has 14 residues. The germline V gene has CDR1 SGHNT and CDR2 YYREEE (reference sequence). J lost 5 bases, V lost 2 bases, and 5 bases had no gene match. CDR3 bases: TGTGCCAGCAGCTTTGACAGGGGAAGCGAGACCCAGTACTTC. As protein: CASSFDRGSETQYF.

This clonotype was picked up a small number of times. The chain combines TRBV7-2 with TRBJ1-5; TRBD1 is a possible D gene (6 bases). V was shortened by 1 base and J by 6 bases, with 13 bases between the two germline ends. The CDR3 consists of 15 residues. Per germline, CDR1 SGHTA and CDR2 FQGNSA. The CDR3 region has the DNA TGTGCCAGCAGCTTAGAGGCAGGGGTGGGTCAGCCCCAGCATTTT. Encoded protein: CASSLEAGVGQPQHF.

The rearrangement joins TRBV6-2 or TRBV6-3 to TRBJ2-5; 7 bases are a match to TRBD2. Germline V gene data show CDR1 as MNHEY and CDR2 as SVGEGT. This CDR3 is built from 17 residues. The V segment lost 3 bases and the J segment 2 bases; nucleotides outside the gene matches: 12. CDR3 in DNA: TGTGCCAGCAGTTATGGCGGGGGAAACTCCGATCAAGAGACCCAGTACTTC. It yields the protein CASSYGGGNSDQETQYF.

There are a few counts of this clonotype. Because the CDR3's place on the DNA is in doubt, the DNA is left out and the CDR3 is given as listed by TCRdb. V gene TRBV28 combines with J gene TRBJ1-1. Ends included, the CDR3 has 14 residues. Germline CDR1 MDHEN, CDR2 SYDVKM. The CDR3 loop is CASSTSSSNTEAFF.

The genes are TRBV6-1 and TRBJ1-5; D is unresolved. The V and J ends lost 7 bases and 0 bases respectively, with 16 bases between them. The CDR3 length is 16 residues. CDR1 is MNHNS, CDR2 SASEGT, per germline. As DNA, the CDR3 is TGTGCCAGCATCGCCCCGGGGAGAAATAGCAATCAGCCCCAGCATTTT. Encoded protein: CASIAPGRNSNQPQHF.

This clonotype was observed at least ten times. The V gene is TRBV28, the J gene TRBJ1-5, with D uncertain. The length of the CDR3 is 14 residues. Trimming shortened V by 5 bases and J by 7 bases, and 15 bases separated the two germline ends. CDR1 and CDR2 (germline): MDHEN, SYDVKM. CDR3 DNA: TGTGCCAGCAGTCCCGACCTGAGGGTACAGCCCCAGCATTTT. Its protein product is CASSPDLRVQPQHF.

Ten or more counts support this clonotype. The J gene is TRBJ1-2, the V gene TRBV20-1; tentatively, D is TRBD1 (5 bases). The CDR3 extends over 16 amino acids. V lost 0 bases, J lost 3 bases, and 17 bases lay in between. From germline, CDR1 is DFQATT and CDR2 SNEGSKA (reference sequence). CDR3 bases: TGCAGTGCTAGAGATTGGCGGCAGGGACGGGACTATGGCTACACCTTC. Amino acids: CSARDWRQGRDYGYTF.

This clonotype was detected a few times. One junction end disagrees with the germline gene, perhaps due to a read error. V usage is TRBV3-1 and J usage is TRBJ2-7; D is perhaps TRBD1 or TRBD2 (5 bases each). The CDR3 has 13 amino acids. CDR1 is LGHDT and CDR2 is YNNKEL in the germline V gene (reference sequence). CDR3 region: CASSQVGTALGEF. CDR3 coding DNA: TGTGCCAGCAGCCAAGTTGGGACGGCCCTGGGGGAATTC.

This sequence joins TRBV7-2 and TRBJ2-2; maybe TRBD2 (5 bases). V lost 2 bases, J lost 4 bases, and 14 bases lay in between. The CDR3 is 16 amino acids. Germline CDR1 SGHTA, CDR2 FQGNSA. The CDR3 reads CASSLFGGRGTGELFF. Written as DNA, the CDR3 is TGTGCCAGCAGCTTATTCGGAGGCCGGGGCACCGGGGAGCTGTTTTTT. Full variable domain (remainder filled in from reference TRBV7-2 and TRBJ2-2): GAGVSQSPSNKVTEKGKDVELRCDPISGHTALYWYRQSLGQGLEFLIYFQGNSAPDKSGLPSDRFSAERTGGSVSTLTIQRTQQEDSAVYLCASSLFGGRGTGELFFGEGSRLTVL.

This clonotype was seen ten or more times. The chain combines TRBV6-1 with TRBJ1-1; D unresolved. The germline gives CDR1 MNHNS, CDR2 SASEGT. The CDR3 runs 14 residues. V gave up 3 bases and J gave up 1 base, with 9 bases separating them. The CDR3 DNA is TGTGCCAGCAGTGACGTTACAAAGAACACTGAAGCTTTCTTT. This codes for CASSDVTKNTEAFF.

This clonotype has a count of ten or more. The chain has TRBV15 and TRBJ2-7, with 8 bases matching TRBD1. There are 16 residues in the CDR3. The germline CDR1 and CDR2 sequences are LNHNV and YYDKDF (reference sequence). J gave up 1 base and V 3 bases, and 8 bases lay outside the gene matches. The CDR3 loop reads CATSRDDRGRSYEQYF. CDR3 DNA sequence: TGTGCCACCAGCAGGGACGACAGGGGTAGATCCTACGAGCAGTACTTC.

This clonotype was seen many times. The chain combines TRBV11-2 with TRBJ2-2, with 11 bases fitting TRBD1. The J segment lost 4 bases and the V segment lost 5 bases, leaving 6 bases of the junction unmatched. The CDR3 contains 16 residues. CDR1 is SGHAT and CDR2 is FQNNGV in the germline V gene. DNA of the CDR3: TGTGCCAGCAGCGGCGGGACAGGGGGGGCCACCGGGGAGCTGTTTTTT. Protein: CASSGGTGGATGELFF.

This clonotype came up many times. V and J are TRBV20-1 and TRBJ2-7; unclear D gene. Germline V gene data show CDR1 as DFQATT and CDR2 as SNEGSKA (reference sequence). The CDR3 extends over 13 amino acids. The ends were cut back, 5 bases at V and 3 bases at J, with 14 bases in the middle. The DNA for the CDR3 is TGCAGTGCTGTTAAAAGGAGCAGCTACGAGCAGTACTTC. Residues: CSAVKRSSYEQYF.

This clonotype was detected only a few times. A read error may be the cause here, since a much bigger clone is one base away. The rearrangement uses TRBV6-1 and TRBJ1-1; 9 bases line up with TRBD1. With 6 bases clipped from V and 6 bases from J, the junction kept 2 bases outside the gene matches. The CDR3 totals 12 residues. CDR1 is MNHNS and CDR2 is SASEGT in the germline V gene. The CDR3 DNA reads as TGTGCCAGCAGACGGACAGGGGCTGAAGCTTTCTTT. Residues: CASRRTGAEAFF.

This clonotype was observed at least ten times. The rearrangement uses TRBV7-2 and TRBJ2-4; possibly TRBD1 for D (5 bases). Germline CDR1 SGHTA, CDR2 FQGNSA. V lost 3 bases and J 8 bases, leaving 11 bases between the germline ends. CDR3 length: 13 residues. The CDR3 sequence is CASSFQGGDIQYF. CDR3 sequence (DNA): TGTGCCAGCAGCTTCCAGGGTGGGGACATTCAGTACTTC.

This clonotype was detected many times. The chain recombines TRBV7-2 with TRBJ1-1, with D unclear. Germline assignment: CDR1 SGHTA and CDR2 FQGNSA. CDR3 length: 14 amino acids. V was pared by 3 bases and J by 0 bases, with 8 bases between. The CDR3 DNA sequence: TGTGCCAGCAGCTTGAGGCAGGTGAACACTGAAGCTTTCTTT. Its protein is CASSLRQVNTEAFF.

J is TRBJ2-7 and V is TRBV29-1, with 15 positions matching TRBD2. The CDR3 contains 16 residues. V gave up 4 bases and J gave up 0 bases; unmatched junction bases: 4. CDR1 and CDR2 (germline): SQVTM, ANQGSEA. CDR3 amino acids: CSVAGLAGGYSYEQYF. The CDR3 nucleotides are TGCAGCGTTGCGGGACTAGCGGGAGGTTACTCCTACGAGCAGTACTTC.

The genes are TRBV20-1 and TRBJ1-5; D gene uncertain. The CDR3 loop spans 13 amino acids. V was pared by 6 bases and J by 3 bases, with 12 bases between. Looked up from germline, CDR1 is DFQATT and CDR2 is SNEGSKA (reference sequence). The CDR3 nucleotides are TGCAGTGCCAAAGGACGGGACAATCAGCCCCAGCATTTT. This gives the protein CSAKGRDNQPQHF.

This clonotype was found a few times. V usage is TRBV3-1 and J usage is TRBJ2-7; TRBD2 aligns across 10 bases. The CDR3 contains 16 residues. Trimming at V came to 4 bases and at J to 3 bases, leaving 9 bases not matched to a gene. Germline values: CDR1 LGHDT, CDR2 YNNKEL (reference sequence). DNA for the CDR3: TGTGCCAGCAGCCCACAAGCGGGAGGGCATTTCTACGAGCAGTACTTC. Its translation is CASSPQAGGHFYEQYF.

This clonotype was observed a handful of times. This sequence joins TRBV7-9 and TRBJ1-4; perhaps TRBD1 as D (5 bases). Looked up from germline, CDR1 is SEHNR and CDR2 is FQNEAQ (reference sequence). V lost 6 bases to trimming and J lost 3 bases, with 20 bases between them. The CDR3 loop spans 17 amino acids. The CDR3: CASSSGAGILPNEKLFF. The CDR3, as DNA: TGTGCCAGCAGTTCTGGGGCAGGGATATTGCCTAATGAAAAACTGTTTTTT.

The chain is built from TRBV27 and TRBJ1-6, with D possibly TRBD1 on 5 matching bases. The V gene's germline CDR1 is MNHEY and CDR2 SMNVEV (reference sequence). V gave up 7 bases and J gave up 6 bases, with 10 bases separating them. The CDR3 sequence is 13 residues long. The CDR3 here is CASKQVTNSPLHF. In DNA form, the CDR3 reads TGTGCCAGCAAACAGGTCACTAATTCACCCCTCCACTTT.

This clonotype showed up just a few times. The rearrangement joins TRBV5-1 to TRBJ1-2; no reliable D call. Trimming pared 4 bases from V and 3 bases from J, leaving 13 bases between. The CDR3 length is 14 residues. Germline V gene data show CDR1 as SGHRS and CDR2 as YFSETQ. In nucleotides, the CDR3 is TGCGCCAGCAGCCCCGGCCCTGGCGACTATGGCTACACCTTC. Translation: CASSPGPGDYGYTF.